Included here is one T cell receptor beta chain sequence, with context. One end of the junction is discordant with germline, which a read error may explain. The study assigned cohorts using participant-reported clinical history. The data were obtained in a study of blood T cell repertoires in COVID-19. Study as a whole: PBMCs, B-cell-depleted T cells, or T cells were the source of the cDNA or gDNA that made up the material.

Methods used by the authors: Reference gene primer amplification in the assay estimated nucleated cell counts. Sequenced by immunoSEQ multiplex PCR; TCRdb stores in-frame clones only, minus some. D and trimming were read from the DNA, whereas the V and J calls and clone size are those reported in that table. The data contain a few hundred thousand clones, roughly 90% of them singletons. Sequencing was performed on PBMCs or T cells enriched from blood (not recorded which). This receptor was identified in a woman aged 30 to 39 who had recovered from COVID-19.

The CDR3 here is CASSDLLGGTGVF. The CDR3 DNA reads TGTGCCAGCAGCGATCTACTCGGGGGGACAGGGGTTTTT. The chain recombines TRBV2 with TRBJ1-4; 10 nucleotides align to TRBD1. The CDR3 contains 13 residues. Germline lookup yields CDR1 SNHLY and CDR2 FYNNEI.